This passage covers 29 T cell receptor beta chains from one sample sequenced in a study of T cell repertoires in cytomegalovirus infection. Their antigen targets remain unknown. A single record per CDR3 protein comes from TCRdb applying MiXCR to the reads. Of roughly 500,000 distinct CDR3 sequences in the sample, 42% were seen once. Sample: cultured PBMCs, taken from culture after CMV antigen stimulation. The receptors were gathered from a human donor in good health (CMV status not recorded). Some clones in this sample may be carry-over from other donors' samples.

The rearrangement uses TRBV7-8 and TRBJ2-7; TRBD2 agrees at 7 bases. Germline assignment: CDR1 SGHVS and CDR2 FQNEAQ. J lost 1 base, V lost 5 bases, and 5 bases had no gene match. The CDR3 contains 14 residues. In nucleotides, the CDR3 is TGTGCCAGCAGCCCGCGGACTAGATCCTACGAGCAGTACTTC. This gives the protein CASSPRTRSYEQYF.

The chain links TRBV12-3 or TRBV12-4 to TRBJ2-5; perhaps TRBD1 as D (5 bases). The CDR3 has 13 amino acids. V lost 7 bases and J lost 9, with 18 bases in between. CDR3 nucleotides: TGTGCCAGCACCGTGGGGCAAATTTCGGCCCAGTACTTC. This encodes CASTVGQISAQYF.

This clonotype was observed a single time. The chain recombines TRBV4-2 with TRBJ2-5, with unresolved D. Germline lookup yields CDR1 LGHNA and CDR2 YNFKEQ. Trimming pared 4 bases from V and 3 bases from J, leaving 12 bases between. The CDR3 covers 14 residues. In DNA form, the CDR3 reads TGTGCCAGCAGCCGCTTTGGGGATGAAGAGACCCAGTACTTC. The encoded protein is CASSRFGDEETQYF.

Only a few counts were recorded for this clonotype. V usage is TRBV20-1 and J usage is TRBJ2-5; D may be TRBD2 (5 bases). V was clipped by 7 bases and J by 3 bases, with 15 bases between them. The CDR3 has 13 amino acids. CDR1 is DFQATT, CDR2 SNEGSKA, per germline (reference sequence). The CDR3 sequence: CSGVRTAKETQYF. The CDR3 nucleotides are TGCAGTGGGGTCCGGACTGCGAAAGAGACCCAGTACTTC.

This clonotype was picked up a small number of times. The CDR3 protein is CASSFFLYNEQFF. DNA for the CDR3: TGTGCCAGCAGCTTCTTTCTTTACAATGAGCAGTTCTTC. The V gene is TRBV7-9, the J gene TRBJ2-1, with D unclear. Germline CDR1 SEHNR, CDR2 FQNEAQ (reference sequence). Trimming cost V 3 bases and J 4 bases, with 7 bases left between them. The CDR3 is 13 amino acids.

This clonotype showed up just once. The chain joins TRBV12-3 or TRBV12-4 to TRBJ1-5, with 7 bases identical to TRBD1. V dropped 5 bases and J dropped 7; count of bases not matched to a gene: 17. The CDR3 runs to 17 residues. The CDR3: CASSPKPDREGVQPQHF. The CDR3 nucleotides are TGTGCCAGCAGTCCCAAACCCGACAGGGAAGGAGTACAGCCCCAGCATTTT.

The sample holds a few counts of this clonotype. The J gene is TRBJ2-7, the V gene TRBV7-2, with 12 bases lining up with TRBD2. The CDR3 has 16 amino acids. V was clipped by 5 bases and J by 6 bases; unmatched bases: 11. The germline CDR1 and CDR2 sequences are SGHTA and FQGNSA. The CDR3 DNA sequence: TGTGCCAGCAGCCCCACCCTAGCGGGAGGGCCCAGCGAGCAGTACTTC. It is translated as CASSPTLAGGPSEQYF.

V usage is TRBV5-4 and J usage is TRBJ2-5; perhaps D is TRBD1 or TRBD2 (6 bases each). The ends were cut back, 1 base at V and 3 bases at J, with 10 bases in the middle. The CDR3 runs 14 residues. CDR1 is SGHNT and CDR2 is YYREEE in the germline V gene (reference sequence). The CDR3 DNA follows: TGTGCCAGCAGCTTGTTCGGGGGCGAAGAGACCCAGTACTTC. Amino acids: CASSLFGGEETQYF.

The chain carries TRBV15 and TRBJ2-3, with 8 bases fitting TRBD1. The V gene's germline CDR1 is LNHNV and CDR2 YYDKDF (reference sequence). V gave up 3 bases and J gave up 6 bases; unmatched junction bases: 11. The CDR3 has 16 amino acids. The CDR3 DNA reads TGTGCCACCAGCAGGGATCTGACAGGGGCAAGTGATACGCAGTATTTT. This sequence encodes CATSRDLTGASDTQYF.

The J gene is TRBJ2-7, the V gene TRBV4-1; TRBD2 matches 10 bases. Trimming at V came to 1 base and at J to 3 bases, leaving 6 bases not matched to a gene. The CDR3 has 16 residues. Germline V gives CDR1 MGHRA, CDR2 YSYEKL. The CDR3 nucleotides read TGCGCCAGCAGCCAAGGAGGACTAGCGGATAACTACGAGCAGTACTTC. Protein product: CASSQGGLADNYEQYF.

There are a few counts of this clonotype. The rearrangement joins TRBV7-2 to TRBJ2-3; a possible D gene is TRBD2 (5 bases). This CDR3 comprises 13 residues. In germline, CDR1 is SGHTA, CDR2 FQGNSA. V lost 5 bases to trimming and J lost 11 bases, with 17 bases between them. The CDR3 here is CASSQTGVLGQYF. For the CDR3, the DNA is TGTGCCAGCAGCCAGACCGGGGTTTTGGGGCAGTATTTT.

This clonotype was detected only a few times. In DNA form, the CDR3 reads TGTGCCAGCTCCGGCAGGGTAAATTTGTACGAGCAGTACTTC. Its protein is CASSGRVNLYEQYF. V is TRBV6-1 and J is TRBJ2-7; D is perhaps TRBD1 (5 bases). V was shortened by 8 bases and J by 4 bases, with 18 bases between the two germline ends. The CDR3 has 14 amino acids. Germline V gene lookup returns CDR1 MNHNS and CDR2 SASEGT.

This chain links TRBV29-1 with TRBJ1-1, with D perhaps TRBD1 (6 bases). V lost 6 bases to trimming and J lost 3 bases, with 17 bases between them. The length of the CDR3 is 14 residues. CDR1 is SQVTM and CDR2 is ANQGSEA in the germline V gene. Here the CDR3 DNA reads TGCAGCGTCCTACAGGGCGGAGGCGACACTGAAGCTTTCTTT. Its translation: CSVLQGGGDTEAFF.

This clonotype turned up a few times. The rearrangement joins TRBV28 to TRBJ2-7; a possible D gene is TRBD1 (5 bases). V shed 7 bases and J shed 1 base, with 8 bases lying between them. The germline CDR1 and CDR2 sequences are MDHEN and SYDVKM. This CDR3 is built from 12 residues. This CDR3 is CASKGQSYEQYF. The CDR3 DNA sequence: TGTGCCAGCAAGGGGCAGTCCTACGAGCAGTACTTC.

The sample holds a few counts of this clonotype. Here the CDR3 DNA reads TGCGCCAGCAGTCACGCCGGGGGGGGGGCGACCTACGAGCAGTACTTC. Its protein product is CASSHAGGGATYEQYF. The genes are TRBV23-1 and TRBJ2-7, with TRBD2 identical over 8 bases. TRBV23-1 is assigned to the ORF class and has an uncertain function. J gave up 2 bases and V 3 bases, and 9 bases lay outside the gene matches. This CDR3 has 16 amino acids.

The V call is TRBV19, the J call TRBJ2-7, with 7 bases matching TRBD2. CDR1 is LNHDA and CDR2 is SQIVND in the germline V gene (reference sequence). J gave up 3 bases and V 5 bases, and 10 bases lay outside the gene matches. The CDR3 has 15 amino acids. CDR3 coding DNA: TGTGCCAGTAGTCGCTCTGGAAGCGGGGTCTACGAGCAGTACTTC. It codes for CASSRSGSGVYEQYF.

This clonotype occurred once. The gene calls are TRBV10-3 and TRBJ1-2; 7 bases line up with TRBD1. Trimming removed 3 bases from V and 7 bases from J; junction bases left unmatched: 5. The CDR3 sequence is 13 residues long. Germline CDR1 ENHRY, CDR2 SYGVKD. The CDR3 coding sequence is TGTGCCATCAGTGAACGACAGGGCCTTGGCTACACCTTC. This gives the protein CAISERQGLGYTF.

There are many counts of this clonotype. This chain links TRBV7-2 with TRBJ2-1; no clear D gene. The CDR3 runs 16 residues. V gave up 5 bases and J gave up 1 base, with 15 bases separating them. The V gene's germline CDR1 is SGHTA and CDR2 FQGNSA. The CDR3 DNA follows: TGTGCCAGCAGCCCCCCCGTCGGGCGGTCCTACAATGAGCAGTTCTTC. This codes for CASSPPVGRSYNEQFF.

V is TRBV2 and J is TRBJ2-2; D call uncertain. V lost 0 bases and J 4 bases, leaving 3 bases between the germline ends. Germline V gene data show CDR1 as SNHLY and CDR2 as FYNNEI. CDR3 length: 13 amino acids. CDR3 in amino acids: CASSEASTGELFF. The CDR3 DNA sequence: TGTGCCAGCAGTGAAGCTAGCACCGGGGAGCTGTTTTTT. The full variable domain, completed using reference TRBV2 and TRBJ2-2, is EPEVTQTPSHQVTQMGQEVILRCVPISNHLYFYWYRQILGQKVEFLVSFYNNEISEKSEIFDDQFSVERPDGSNFTLKIRSTKLEDSAMYFCASSEASTGELFFGEGSRLTVL.

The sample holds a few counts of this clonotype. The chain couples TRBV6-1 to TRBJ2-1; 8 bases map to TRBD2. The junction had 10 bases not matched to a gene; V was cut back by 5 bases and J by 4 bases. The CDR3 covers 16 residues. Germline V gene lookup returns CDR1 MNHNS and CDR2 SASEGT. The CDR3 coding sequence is TGTGCCAGCAGTAGCGGAGCGGGAGTCACTTACAATGAGCAGTTCTTC. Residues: CASSSGAGVTYNEQFF.

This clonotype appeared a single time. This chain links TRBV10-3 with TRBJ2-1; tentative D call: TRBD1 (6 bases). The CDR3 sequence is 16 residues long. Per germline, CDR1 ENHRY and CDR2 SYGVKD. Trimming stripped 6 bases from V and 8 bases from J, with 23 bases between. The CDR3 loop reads CAISLPGTSKGDEQFF. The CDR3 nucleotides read TGTGCCATCAGCTTACCCGGGACCTCCAAGGGGGATGAGCAGTTCTTC.

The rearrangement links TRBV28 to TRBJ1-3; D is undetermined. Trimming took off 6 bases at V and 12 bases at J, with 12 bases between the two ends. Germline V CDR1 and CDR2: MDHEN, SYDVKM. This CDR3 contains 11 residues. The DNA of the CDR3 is TGTGCCAGCAGAAAAGGGCCACGCATATATTTT. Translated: CASRKGPRIYF. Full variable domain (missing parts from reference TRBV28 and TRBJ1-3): DVKVTQSSRYLVKRTGEKVFLECVQDMDHENMFWYRQDPGLGLRLIYFSYDVKMKEKGDIPEGYSVSREKKERFSLILESASTNQTSMYLCASRKGPRIYFGEGSWLTVV.

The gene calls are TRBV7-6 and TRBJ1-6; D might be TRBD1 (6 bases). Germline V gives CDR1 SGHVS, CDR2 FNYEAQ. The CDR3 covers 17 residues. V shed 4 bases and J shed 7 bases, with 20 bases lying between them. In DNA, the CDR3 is TGTGCCAGCAGCTCCTGGGGCCAGGGGACGATGAATTCACCCCTCCACTTT. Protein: CASSSWGQGTMNSPLHF.

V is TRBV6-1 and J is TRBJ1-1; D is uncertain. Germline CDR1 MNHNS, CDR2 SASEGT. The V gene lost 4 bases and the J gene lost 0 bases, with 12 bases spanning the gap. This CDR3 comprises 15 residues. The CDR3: CASSVMRGMNTEAFF. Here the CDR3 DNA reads TGTGCCAGCAGTGTCATGAGAGGGATGAACACTGAAGCTTTCTTT.

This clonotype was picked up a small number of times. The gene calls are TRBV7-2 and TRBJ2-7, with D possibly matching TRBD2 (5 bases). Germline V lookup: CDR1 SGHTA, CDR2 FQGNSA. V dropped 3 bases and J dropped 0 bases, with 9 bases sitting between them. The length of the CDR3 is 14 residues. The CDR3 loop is CASSFAGSSYEQYF. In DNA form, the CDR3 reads TGTGCCAGCAGCTTTGCGGGTTCCTCCTACGAGCAGTACTTC.

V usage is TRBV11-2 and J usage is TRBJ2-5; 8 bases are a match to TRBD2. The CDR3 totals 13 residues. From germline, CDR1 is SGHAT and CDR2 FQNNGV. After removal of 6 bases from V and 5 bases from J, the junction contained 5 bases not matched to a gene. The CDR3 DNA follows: TGTGCCAGCAGGTGGACTAGCTTGGAGACCCAGTACTTC. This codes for CASRWTSLETQYF. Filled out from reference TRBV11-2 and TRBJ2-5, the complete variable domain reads EAGVAQSPRYKIIEKRQSVAFWCNPISGHATLYWYQQILGQGPKLLIQFQNNGVVDDSQLPKDRFSAERLKGVDSTLKIQPAKLEDSAVYLCASRWTSLETQYFGPGTRLLVL.

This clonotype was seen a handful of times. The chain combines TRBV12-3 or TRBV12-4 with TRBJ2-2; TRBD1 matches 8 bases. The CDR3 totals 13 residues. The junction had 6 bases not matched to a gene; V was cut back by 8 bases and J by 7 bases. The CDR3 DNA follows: TGTGCCAGCCTCGGGACAGGTCGCGGGGAGCTGTTTTTT. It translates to CASLGTGRGELFF.

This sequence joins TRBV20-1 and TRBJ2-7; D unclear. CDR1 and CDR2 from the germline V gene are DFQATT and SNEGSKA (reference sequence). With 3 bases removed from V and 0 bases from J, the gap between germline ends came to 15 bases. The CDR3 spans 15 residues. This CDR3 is CSASPPRSSSYEQYF. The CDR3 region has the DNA TGCAGTGCTAGCCCTCCTCGTTCTAGCTCCTACGAGCAGTACTTC.

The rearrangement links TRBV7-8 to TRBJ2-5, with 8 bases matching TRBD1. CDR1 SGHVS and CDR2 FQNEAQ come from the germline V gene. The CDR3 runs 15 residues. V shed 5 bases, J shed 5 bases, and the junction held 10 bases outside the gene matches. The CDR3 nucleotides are TGTGCCAGCAGCCTGGACAGGGTGTTGGGGGAGACCCAGTACTTC. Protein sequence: CASSLDRVLGETQYF.